The source of this TCR beta chain is a study of blood T cells in healthy people across ages. Overall study findings and caveats: Naive T cell percentage showed a strong correlation with TCR beta diversity. As age increased, TCR beta diversity per million T cells fell in a roughly linear fashion.

The authors ran a second PCR of about 6 to 11 cycles using a sample-barcoded 5' primer and a J-beta primer mix. MiXCR, run by TCRdb on the 5' RACE reads, gives a single entry per CDR3 protein. The sample includes hundreds of thousands of distinct CDR3 sequences, around 45% of them seen just once. Peripheral blood, 9.5 to 10 milliliters per donor, was collected. Total RNA extraction produced at least 5.5 micrograms (per sample) for the study. In regard to this clonotype: The antigen remains undetermined.

This TCR was sampled from a man at least 80 years old in good health. Sequenced material: blood.

The CDR3 region has the DNA TGTGCCAGCAGACCCCCGACAGGAAACACCGGGGAGCTGTTTTTT. Protein sequence: CASRPPTGNTGELFF. The chain has TRBV6-2 or TRBV6-3 and TRBJ2-2, with D tentatively TRBD1 (6 bases). Deletions cut 6 bases from V and 2 bases from J, with 13 bases between. CDR3 length: 15 amino acids. Germline CDR1 reads MNHEY; CDR2 reads SVGEGT.